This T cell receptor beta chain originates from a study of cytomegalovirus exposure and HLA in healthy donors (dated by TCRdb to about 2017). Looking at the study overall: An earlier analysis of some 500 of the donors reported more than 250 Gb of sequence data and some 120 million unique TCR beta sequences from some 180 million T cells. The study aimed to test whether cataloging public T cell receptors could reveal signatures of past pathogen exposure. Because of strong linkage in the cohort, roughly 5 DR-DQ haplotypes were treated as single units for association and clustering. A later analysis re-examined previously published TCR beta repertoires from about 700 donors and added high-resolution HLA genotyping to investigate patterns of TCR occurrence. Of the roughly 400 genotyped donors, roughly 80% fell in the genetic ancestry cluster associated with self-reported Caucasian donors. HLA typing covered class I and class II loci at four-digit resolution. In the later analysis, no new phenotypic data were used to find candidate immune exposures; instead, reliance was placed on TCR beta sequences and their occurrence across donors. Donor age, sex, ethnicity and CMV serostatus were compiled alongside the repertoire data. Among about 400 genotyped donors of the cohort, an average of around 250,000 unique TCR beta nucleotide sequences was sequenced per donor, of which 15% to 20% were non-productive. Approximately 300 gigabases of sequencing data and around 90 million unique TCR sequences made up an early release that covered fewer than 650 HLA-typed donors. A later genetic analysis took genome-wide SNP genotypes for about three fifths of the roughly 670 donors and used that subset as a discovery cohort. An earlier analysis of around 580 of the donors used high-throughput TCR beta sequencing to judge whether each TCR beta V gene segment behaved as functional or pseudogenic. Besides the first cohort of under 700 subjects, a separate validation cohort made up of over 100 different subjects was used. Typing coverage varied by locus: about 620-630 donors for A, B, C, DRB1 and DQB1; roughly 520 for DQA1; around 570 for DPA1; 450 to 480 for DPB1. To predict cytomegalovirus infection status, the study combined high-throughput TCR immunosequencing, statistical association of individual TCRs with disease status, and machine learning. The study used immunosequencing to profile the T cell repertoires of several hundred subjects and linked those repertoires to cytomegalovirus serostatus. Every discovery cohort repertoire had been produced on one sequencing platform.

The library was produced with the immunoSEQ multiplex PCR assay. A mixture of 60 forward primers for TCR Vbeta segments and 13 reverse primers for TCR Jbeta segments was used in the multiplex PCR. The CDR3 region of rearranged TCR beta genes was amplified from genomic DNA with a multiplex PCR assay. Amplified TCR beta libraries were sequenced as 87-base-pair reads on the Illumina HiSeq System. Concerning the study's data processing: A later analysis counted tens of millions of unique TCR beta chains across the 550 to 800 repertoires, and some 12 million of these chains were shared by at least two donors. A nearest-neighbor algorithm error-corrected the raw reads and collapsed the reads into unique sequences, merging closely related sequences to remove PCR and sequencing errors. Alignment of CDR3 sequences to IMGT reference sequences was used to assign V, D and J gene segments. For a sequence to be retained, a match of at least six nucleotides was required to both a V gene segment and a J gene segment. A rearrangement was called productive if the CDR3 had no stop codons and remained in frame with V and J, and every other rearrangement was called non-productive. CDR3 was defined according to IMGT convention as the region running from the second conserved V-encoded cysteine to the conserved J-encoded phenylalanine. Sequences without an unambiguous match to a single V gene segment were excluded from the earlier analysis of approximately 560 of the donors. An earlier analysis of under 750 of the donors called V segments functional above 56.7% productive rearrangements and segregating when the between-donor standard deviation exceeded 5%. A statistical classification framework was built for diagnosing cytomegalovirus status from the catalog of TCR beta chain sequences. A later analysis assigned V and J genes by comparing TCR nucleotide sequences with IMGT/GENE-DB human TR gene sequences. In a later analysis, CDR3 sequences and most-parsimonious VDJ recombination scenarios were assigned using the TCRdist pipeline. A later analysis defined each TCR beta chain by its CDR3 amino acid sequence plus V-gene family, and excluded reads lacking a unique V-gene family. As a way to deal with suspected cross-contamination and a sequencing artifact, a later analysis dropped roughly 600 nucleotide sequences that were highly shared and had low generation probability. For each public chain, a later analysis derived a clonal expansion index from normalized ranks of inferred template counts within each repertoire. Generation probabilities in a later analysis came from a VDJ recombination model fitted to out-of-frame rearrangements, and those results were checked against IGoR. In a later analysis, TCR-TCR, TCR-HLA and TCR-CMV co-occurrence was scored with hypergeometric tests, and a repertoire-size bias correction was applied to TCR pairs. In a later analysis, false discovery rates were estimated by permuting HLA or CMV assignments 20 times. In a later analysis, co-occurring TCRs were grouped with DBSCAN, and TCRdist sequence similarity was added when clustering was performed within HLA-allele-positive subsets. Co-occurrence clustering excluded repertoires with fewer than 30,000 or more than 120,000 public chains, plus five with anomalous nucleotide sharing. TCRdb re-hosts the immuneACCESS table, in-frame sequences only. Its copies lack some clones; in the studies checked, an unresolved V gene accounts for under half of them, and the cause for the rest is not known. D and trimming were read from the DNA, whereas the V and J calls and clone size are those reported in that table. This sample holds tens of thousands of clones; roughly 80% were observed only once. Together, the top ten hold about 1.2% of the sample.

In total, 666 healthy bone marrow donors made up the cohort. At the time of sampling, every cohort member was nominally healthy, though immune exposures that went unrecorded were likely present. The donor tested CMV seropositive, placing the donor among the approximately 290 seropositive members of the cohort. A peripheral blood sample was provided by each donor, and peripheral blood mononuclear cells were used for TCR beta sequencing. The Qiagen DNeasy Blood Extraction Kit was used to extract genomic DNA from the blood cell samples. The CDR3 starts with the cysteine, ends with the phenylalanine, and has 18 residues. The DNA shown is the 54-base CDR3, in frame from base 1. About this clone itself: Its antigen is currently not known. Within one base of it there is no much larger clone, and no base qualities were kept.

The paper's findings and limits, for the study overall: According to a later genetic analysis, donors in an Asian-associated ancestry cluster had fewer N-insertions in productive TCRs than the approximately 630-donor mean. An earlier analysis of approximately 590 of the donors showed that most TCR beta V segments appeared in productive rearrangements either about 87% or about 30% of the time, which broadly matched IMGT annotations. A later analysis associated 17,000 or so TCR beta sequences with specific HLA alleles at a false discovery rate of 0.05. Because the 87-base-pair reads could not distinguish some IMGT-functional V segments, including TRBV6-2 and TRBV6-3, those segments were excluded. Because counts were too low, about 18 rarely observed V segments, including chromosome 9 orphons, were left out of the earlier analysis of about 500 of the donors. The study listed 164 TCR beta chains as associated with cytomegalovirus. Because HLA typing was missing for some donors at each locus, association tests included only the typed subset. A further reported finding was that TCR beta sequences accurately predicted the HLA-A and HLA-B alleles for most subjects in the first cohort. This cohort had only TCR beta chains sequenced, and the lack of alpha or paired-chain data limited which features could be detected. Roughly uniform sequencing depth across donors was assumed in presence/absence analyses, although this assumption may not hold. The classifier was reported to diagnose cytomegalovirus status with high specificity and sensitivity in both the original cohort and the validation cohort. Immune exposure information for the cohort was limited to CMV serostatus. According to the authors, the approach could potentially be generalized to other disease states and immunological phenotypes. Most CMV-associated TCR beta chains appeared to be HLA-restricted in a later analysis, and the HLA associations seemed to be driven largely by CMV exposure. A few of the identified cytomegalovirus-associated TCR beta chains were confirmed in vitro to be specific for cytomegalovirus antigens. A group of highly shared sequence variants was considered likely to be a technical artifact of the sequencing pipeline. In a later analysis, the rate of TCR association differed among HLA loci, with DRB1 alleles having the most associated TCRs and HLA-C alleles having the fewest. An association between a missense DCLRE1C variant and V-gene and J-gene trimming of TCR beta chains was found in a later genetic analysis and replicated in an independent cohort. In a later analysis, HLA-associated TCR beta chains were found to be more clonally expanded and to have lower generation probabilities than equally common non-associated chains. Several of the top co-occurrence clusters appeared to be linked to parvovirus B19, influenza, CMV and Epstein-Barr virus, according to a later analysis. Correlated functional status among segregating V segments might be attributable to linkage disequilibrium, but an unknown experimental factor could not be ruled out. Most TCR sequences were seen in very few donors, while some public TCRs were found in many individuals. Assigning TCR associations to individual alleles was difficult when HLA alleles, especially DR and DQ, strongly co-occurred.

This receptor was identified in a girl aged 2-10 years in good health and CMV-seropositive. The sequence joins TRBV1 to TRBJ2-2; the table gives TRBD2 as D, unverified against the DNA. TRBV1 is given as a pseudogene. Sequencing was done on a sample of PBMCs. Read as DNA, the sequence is TGCACCAGCAGCCAAGATAGGCCTAGCGGTGCGAACACCGGGGAGCTGTTTTTT. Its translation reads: CTSSQDRPSGANTGELFF.